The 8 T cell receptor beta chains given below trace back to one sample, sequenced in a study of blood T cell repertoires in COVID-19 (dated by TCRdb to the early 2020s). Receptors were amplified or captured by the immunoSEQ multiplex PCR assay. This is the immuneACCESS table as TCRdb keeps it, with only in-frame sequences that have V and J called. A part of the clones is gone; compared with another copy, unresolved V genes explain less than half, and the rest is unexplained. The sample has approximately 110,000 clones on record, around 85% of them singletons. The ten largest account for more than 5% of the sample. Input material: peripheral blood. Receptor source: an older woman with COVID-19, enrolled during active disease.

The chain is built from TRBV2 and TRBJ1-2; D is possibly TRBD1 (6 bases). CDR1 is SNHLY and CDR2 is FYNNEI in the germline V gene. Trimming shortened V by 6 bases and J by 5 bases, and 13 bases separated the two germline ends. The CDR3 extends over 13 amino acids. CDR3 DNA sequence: TGTGCCAGCAGCCAGGGGTCCTCGTATGGCTACACCTTC. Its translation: CASSQGSSYGYTF.

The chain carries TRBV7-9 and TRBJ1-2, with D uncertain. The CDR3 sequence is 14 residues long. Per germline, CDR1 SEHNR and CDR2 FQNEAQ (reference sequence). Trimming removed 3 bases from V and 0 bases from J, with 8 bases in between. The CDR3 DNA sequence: TGTGCCAGCAGCTTCCCGCCTACTAACTATGGCTACACCTTC. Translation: CASSFPPTNYGYTF.

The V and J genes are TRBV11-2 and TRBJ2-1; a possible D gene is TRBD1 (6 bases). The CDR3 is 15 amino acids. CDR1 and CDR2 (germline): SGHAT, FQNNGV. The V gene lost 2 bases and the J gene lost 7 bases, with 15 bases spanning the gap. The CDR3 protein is CASSLSPDSLNEQFF. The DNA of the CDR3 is TGTGCCAGCAGCTTAAGCCCGGACAGTCTAAATGAGCAGTTCTTC.

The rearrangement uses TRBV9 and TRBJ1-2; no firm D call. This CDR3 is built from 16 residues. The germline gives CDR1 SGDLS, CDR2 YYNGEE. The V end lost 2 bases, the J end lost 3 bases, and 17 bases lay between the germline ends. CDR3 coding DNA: TGTGCCAGCAGCGTGTCGGTCACGGGAAAATACTATGGCTACACCTTC. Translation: CASSVSVTGKYYGYTF.

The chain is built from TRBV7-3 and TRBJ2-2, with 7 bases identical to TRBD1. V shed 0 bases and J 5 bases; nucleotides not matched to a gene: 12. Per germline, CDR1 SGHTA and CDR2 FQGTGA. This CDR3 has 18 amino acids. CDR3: CASSLTPLQGLGTGELFF. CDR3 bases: TGTGCCAGCAGCTTAACCCCATTACAGGGGTTGGGTACCGGGGAGCTGTTTTTT.

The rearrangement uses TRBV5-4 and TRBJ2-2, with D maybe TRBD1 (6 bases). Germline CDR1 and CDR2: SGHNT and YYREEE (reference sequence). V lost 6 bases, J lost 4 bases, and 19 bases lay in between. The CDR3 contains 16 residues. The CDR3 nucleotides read TGTGCCAGCACCTCCTACGGGACATCGAGCACCGGGGAGCTGTTTTTT. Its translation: CASTSYGTSSTGELFF.

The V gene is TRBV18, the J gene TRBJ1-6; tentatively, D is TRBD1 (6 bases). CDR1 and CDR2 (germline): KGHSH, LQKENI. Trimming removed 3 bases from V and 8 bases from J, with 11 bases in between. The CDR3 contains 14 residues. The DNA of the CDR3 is TGTGCCAGCTCACCTGGAGGGGGGGATTCACCCCTCCACTTT. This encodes CASSPGGGDSPLHF.

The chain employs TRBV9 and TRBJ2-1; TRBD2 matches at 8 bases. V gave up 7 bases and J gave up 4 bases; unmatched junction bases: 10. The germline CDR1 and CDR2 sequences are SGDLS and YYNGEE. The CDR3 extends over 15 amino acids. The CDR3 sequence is CASAASGGIYNEQFF. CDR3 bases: TGTGCCAGCGCCGCCTCGGGGGGGATATACAATGAGCAGTTCTTC.